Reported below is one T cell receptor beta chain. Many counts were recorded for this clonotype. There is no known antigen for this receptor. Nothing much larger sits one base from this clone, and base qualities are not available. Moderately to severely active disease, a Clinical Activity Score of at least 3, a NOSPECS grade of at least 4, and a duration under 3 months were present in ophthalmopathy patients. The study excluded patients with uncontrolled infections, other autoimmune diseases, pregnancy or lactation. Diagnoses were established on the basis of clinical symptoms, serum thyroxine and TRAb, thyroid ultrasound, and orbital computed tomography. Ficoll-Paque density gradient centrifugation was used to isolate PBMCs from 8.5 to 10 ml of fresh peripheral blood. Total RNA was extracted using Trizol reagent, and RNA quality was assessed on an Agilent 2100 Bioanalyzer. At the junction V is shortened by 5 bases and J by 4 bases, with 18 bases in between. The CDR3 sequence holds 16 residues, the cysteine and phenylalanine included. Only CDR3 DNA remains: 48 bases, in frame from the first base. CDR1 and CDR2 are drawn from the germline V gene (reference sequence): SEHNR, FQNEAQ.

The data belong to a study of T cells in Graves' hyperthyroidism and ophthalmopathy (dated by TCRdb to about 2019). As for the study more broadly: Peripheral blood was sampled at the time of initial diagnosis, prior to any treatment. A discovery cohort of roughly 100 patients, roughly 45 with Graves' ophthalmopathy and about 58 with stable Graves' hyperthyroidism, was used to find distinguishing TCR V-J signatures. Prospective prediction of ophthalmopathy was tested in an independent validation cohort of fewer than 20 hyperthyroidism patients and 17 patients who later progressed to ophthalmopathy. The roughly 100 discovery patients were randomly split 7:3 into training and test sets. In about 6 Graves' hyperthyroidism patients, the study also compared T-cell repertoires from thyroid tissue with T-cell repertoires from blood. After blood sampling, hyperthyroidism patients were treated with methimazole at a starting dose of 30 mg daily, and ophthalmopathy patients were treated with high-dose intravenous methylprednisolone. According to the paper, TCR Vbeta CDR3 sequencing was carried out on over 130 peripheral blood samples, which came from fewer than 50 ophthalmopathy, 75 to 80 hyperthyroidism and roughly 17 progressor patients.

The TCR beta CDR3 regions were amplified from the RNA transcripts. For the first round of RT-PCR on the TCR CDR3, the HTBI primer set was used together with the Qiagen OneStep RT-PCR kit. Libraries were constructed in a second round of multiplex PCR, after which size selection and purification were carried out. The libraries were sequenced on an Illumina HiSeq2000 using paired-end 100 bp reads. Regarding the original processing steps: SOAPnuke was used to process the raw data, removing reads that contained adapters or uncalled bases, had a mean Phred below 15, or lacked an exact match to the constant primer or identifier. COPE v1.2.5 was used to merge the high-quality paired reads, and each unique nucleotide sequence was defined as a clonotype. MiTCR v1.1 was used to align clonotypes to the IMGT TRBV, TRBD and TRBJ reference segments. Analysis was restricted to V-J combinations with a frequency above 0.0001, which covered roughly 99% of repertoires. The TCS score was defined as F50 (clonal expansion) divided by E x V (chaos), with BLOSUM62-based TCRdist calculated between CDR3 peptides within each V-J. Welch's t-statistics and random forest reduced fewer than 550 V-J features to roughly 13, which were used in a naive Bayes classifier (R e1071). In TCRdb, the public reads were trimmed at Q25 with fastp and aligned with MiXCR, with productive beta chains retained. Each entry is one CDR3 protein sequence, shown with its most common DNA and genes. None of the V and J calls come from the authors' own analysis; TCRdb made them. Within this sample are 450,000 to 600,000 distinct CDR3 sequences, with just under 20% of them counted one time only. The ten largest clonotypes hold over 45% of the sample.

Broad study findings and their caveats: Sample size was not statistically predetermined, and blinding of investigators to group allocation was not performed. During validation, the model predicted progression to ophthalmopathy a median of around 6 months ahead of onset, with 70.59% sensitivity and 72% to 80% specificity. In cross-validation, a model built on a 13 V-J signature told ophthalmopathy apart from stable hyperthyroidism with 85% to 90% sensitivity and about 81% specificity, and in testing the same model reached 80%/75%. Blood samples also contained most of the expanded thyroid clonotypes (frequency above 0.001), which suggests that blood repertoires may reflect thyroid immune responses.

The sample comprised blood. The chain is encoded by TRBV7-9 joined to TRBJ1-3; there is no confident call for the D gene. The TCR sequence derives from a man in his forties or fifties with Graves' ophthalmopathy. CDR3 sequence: CASSPLVASAGNTIYF. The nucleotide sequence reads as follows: TGTGCCAGCAGCCCCCTGGTGGCGTCCGCCGGAAACACCATATATTTT.